The 25 T cell receptor beta chains below were found in one sample sequenced in a study of blood T cell repertoires in COVID-19. Some clones are missing from TCRdb's copy, which holds only in-frame ones; the method was immunoSEQ multiplex PCR. There are more than 90,000 clones in the sample; about 89% occur only once, and roughly 17% lies in the top ten. The sample comprised peripheral blood. The receptors originated from a man aged 45-65 years with acute or convalescent COVID-19.

This chain uses TRBV6-4 with TRBJ2-5; 7 bases map to TRBD2. With V trimmed by 2 bases and J by 2 bases, 14 bases remained unmatched. The CDR3 runs to 18 residues. Per germline, CDR1 MRHNA and CDR2 SNTAGT. This CDR3 is CASSDPRRGGGSQETQYF. The CDR3 coding sequence is TGTGCCAGCAGTGACCCCCGTCGAGGCGGGGGTTCACAAGAGACCCAGTACTTC.

The chain combines TRBV5-5 with TRBJ2-4; tentative D call: TRBD1 (8 bases). Germline CDR1 SGHKS, CDR2 YYEKEE (reference sequence). V lost 3 bases, J lost 1 base, and 20 bases lay in between. The CDR3 has 18 residues. CDR3 DNA: TGTGCCAGCAGCTCCCCGGACAGGGAGGGGAGGGCCAAAAACATTCAGTACTTC. Protein product: CASSSPDREGRAKNIQYF.

The rearrangement joins TRBV11-3 to TRBJ1-1, with 8 nucleotides matching TRBD1. Germline CDR1 is SGHNT and CDR2 is YENEEA. V gave up 8 bases and J gave up 3 bases; unmatched junction bases: 5. CDR3 size: 13 residues. The CDR3 region is CASGQGAYTEAFF. The CDR3 nucleotides read TGTGCCAGCGGACAGGGCGCGTACACTGAAGCTTTCTTT.

The chain combines TRBV5-1 with TRBJ2-7; tentative D call: TRBD2 (5 bases). The CDR3 totals 14 residues. Germline CDR1 SGHRS, CDR2 YFSETQ. Trimming removed 7 bases from V and 6 bases from J, with 20 bases in between. CDR3 protein: CASGTSNLEGEQYF. Here the CDR3 DNA reads TGCGCCAGCGGAACTTCCAATCTCGAGGGCGAGCAGTACTTC.

The rearrangement links TRBV9 to TRBJ1-1; maybe TRBD1 (5 bases). The CDR3 covers 14 residues. V was pared by 0 bases and J by 11 bases, with 17 bases between. The germline CDR1 and CDR2 sequences are SGDLS and YYNGEE. CDR3 DNA sequence: TGTGCCAGCAGCGTAGAGGGGCTGACGACGGATGCTTTCTTT. Translation gives CASSVEGLTTDAFF.

This clone occurred once. The V gene is TRBV7-2, the J gene TRBJ2-3; TRBD2 agrees at 8 bases. V shed 3 bases, J shed 2 bases, and the junction held 7 bases outside the gene matches. The CDR3 covers 16 residues. Germline V lookup: CDR1 SGHTA, CDR2 FQGNSA. CDR3 protein: CASSFRRGVTTDTQYF. CDR3 in DNA: TGTGCCAGCAGCTTCCGGCGGGGGGTTACCACAGATACGCAGTATTTT.

The chain couples TRBV5-4 to TRBJ2-5; 11 positions match TRBD2. Trimming removed 4 bases from V and 5 bases from J; junction bases left unmatched: 7. CDR3 length: 15 amino acids. CDR1 and CDR2 (germline): SGHNT, YYREEE (reference sequence). The CDR3 DNA follows: TGTGCCAGCAGCGACAAGACTAGCGGGGTGGAGACCCAGTACTTC. Translated, it gives CASSDKTSGVETQYF.

V is TRBV18 and J is TRBJ2-7; tentatively, D is TRBD1 (6 bases). The CDR3 runs 15 residues. The germline V and J ends were trimmed by 3 bases and 6 bases, with 18 bases remaining between them. CDR1 and CDR2 (germline): KGHSH, LQKENI. The CDR3: CASSPLDRRGTEQYF. Written as DNA, the CDR3 is TGTGCCAGCTCACCTCTGGACAGAAGGGGAACCGAGCAGTACTTC. The whole variable domain, remainder taken from reference TRBV18 and TRBJ2-7, is NAGVMQNPRHLVRRRGQEARLRCSPMKGHSHVYWYRQLPEEGLKFMVYLQKENIIDESGMPKERFSAEFPKEGPSILRIQQVVRGDSAAYFCASSPLDRRGTEQYFGPGTRLTVT.

The chain uses TRBV7-2 and TRBJ1-4; D is undetermined. The CDR3 extends over 13 amino acids. Trimming removed 4 bases at V and 8 bases at J, with 11 bases between. Germline lookup yields CDR1 SGHTA and CDR2 FQGNSA. As DNA, the CDR3 is TGTGCCAGCAGCTCAGCGGCGGAGGAAAAACTGTTTTTT. It translates to CASSSAAEEKLFF.

The V call is TRBV11-3, the J call TRBJ2-1; D may be TRBD1 (5 bases). The V end was cut by 0 bases, the J end by 0 bases, with 12 bases between. Germline assignment: CDR1 SGHNT and CDR2 YENEEA. The CDR3 has 17 amino acids. The CDR3 sequence: CASSLEPGLSSYNEQFF. DNA for the CDR3: TGTGCCAGCAGCTTAGAACCAGGGCTCAGCTCCTACAATGAGCAGTTCTTC. The full variable domain, with the rest looked up from reference TRBV11-3 and TRBJ2-1, is EAGVVQSPRYKIIEKKQPVAFWCNPISGHNTLYWYLQNLGQGPELLIRYENEEAVDDSQLPKDRFSAERLKGVDSTLKIQPAELGDSAVYLCASSLEPGLSSYNEQFFGPGTRLTVL.

The V call is TRBV5-1, the J call TRBJ2-7; possibly TRBD1 for D (7 bases). The germline V and J ends were trimmed by 4 bases and 4 bases, with 12 bases remaining between them. The germline CDR1 and CDR2 sequences are SGHRS and YFSETQ. The CDR3 has 13 amino acids. CDR3 region: CASSTTGRYEQYF. Here the CDR3 DNA reads TGCGCCAGCAGCACGACAGGGAGGTACGAGCAGTACTTC.

The V and J genes are TRBV5-1 and TRBJ2-7; D is possibly TRBD2 (7 bases). The V and J ends lost 4 bases and 5 bases respectively, with 16 bases between them. The CDR3 runs to 14 residues. Germline V gene sequence: CDR1 SGHRS, CDR2 YFSETQ. The CDR3 sequence: CASSGGGAGNEQYF. DNA for the CDR3: TGCGCCAGCAGCGGCGGGGGCGCTGGTAACGAGCAGTACTTC.

This chain links TRBV27 with TRBJ1-2; 10 positions agree with TRBD1. The CDR3 has 16 amino acids. Trimming at V came to 4 bases and at J to 4 bases, leaving 9 bases not matched to a gene. In germline, CDR1 is MNHEY, CDR2 SMNVEV (reference sequence). For the CDR3, the DNA is TGTGCCAGCAGTTATAGCGGGACAGGGGTCGGCTATGGCTACACCTTC. Translated, it gives CASSYSGTGVGYGYTF.

This clone was counted between two and nine times. V is TRBV10-3 and J is TRBJ1-2; 8 bases are a match to TRBD1. The CDR3 consists of 12 residues. Germline CDR1 is ENHRY and CDR2 is SYGVKD. V shed 3 bases, J shed 8 bases, and the junction held 2 bases outside the gene matches. The CDR3 loop is CAISDRGLGYTF. CDR3 nucleotides: TGTGCCATCAGTGACAGGGGGCTGGGCTACACCTTC.

The chain carries TRBV7-9 and TRBJ1-2; D gene uncertain. V was clipped by 0 bases and J by 8 bases, with 16 bases between them. Germline CDR1 is SEHNR and CDR2 is FQNEAQ (reference sequence). This CDR3 has 15 amino acids. The CDR3 coding sequence is TGTGCCAGCAGCTTAGCGGAGGTAAAGGGTGACGGCTACACCTTC. It translates to CASSLAEVKGDGYTF.

The rearrangement links TRBV5-8 to TRBJ1-2, with a weak D call TRBD1 (6 bases). This CDR3 spans 15 amino acids. Deletions cut 5 bases from V and 5 bases from J, with 19 bases between. Per the germline V gene, CDR1 is SGHTS and CDR2 is YDEGEE. The CDR3 reads CASSLTGLQVYGYTF. For the CDR3, the DNA is TGTGCCAGCAGTTTAACAGGGTTGCAAGTATATGGCTACACCTTC.

This chain links TRBV3-1 (or the pseudogene TRBV3-2) with TRBJ1-1; 10 bases are shared with TRBD1. From germline, CDR1 is LGHDT and CDR2 YNNKEL (reference sequence). This CDR3 contains 19 residues. The V segment lost 5 bases and the J segment 5 bases; nucleotides outside the gene matches: 20. The CDR3 DNA reads TGTGCCAGCAGCTCTACAACGGGAGACAGGGGGCTTGTGTGGACTGAAGCTTTCTTT. Its protein is CASSSTTGDRGLVWTEAFF.

This rearrangement joins TRBV27 to TRBJ1-1; 9 bases fit TRBD1. CDR3 size: 14 residues. Trimming took 4 bases from V and 5 from J; bases not matched to a gene: 5. CDR1 and CDR2 (germline): MNHEY, SMNVEV (reference sequence). The CDR3 DNA sequence: TGTGCCAGCAGTTACCGGGACAGGGAGACTGAAGCTTTCTTT. The encoded protein is CASSYRDRETEAFF.

Here the CDR3 DNA reads TGTGCCAGCAGCCGGGACACCAATGAAAAACTGTTTTTT. Translation gives CASSRDTNEKLFF. This chain uses TRBV11-3 with TRBJ1-4, with D perhaps matching TRBD1 (6 bases). This CDR3 region has 13 residues. The germline V gene encodes CDR1 SGHNT and CDR2 YENEEA. Trimming left V 5 bases short and J 5 bases short, with 9 bases between.

The chain recombines TRBV5-1 with TRBJ2-1, with unresolved D. Germline V gives CDR1 SGHRS, CDR2 YFSETQ. This CDR3 spans 11 amino acids. Trimming pared 6 bases from V and 7 bases from J, leaving 8 bases between. The CDR3 here is CASKERNEQFF. CDR3 bases: TGCGCCAGCAAGGAGAGAAATGAGCAGTTCTTC.

The chain links TRBV28 to TRBJ2-7, with TRBD1 matching 7 bases. The J segment lost 4 bases and the V segment lost 6 bases, leaving 9 bases of the junction unmatched. Germline CDR1 is MDHEN and CDR2 is SYDVKM. This CDR3 spans 14 amino acids. CDR3 amino acids: CASSRTGPPYEQYF. For the CDR3, the DNA is TGTGCCAGCAGCCGGACAGGTCCCCCATACGAGCAGTACTTC. Full variable domain (rest looked up from reference TRBV28 and TRBJ2-7): DVKVTQSSRYLVKRTGEKVFLECVQDMDHENMFWYRQDPGLGLRLIYFSYDVKMKEKGDIPEGYSVSREKKERFSLILESASTNQTSMYLCASSRTGPPYEQYFGPGTRLTVT.

The CDR3 coding sequence is TGTGCCAGTAGCACAGGTCTTCTCGGATACGAGCAGTACTTC. The encoded protein is CASSTGLLGYEQYF. The chain couples TRBV19 to TRBJ2-7, with a possible D match to TRBD1 (5 bases). This CDR3 is 14 amino acids long. Between the trimmed V and J ends, which lost 6 bases and 4 bases, there was a span of 16 bases. From germline, CDR1 is LNHDA and CDR2 SQIVND (reference sequence). The whole variable domain, remainder taken from reference TRBV19 and TRBJ2-7, is DGGITQSPKYLFRKEGQNVTLSCEQNLNHDAMYWYRQDPGQGLRLIYYSQIVNDFQKGDIAEGYSVSREKKESFPLTVTSAQKNPTAFYLCASSTGLLGYEQYFGPGTRLTVT.

This clone was seen a few times. The J gene is TRBJ2-2, the V gene TRBV27, with TRBD1 matching over 8 bases. CDR1 is MNHEY, CDR2 SMNVEV, per germline (reference sequence). J lost 4 bases, V lost 6 bases, and 1 base had no gene match. The CDR3 is 13 amino acids. CDR3: CASRTGGTGELFF. CDR3 sequence (DNA): TGTGCCAGCAGAACAGGGGGCACCGGGGAGCTGTTTTTT.

CDR3: CATHDPGANYGYTF. In nucleotides, the CDR3 is TGTGCCACCCATGACCCCGGAGCTAACTATGGCTACACCTTC. The J gene is TRBJ1-2, the V gene TRBV19; D gene ambiguous. The V and J ends lost 10 bases and 0 bases respectively, with 15 bases between them. CDR3 length: 14 residues. Germline assignment: CDR1 LNHDA and CDR2 SQIVND (reference sequence).

This clone was found once. The chain employs TRBV11-2 and TRBJ2-5; D is perhaps TRBD2 (5 bases). This CDR3 contains 16 residues. Trimming took off 5 bases at V and 5 bases at J, with 21 bases between the two ends. Germline V lookup: CDR1 SGHAT, CDR2 FQNNGV. CDR3 coding DNA: TGTGCCAGCAGCGGTACCGCAGGACTCCGTACGGAGACCCAGTACTTC. Its translation: CASSGTAGLRTETQYF.